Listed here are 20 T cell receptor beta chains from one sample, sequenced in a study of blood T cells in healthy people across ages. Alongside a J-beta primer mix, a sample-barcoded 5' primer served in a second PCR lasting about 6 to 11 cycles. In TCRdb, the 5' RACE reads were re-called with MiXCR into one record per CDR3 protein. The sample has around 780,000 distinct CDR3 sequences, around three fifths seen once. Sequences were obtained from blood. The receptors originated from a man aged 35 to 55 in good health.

CDR3 amino acids: CASSGEARKQETQYF. In DNA, the CDR3 is TGCGCCAGCAGCGGGGAGGCAAGGAAACAAGAGACCCAGTACTTC. The chain uses TRBV5-1 and TRBJ2-4; D possibly corresponds to TRBD2 (6 bases). Near its end, the DNA agrees better with TRBJ2-5, so the J call may be wrong. The germline V gene encodes CDR1 SGHRS and CDR2 YFSETQ. The CDR3 consists of 15 residues.

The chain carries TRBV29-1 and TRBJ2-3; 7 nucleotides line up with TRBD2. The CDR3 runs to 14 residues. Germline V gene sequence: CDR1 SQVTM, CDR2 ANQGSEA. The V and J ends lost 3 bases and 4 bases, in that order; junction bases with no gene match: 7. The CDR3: CSVDNGRSADTQYF. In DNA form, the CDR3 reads TGCAGCGTTGATAACGGGAGGAGCGCAGATACGCAGTATTTT.

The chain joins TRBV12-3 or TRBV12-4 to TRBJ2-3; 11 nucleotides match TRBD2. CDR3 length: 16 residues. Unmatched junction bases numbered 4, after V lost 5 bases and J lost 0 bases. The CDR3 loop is CASSRRLAGSTDTQYF. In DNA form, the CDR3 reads TGTGCCAGCAGTAGGAGACTAGCGGGGAGCACAGATACGCAGTATTTT.

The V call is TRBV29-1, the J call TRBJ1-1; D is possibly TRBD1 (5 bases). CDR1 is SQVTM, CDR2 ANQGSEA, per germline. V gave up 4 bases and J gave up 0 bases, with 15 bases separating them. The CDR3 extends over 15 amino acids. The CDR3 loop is CSVGALGGLNTEAFF. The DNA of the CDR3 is TGCAGCGTTGGGGCCCTGGGGGGTTTGAACACTGAAGCTTTCTTT.

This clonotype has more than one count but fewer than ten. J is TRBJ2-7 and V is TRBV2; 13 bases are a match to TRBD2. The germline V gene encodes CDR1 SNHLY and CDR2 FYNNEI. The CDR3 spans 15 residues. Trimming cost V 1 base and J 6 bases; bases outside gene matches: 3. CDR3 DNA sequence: TGTGCCAGCAGTGAAGTGAGACTAGCGGGAGGCGAGCAGTACTTC. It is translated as CASSEVRLAGGEQYF.

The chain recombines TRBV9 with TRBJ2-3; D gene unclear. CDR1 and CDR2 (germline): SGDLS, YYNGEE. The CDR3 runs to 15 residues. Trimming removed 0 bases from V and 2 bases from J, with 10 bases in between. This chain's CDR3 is CASSVVGWPTDTQYF. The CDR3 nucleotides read TGTGCCAGCAGCGTAGTAGGATGGCCCACAGATACGCAGTATTTT.

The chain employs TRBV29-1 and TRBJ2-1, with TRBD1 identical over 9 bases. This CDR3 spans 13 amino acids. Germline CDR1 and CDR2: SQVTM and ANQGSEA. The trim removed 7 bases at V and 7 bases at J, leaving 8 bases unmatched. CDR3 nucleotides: TGCAGCGCCGGGGACAGGGTTGTGAATGAGCAGTTCTTC. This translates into CSAGDRVVNEQFF.

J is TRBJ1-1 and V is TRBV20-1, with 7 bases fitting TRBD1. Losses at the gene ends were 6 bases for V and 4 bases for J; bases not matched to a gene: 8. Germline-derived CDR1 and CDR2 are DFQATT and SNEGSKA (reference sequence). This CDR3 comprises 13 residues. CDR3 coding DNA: TGCAGTGCGTCCAGGGGGGGAGGCACTGAAGCTTTCTTT. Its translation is CSASRGGGTEAFF.

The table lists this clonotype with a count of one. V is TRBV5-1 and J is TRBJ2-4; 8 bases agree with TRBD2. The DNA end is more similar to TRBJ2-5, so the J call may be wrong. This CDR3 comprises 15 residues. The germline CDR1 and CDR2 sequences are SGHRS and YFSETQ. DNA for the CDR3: TGCGCCAGCAGCCCCTTGACTAGCGACGGTGAGACCCAGTACTTC. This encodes CASSPLTSDGETQYF.

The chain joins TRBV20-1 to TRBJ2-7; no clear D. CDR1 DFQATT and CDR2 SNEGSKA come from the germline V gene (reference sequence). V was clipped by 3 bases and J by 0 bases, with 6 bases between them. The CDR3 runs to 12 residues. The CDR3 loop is CSASSRSYEQYF. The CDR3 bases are TGCAGTGCTAGTTCCCGCTCCTACGAGCAGTACTTC.

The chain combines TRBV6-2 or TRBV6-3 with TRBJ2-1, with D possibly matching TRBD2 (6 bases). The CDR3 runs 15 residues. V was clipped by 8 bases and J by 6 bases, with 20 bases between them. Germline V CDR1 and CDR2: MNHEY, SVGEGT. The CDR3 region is CASGQGTPRFNEQFF. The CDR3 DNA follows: TGTGCCAGCGGCCAAGGGACTCCCCGCTTCAATGAGCAGTTCTTC.

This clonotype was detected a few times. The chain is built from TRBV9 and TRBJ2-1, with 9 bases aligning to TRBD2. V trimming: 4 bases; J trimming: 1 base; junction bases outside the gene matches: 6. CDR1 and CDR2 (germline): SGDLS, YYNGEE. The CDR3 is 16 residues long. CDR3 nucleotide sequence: TGTGCCAGCAGCCCCCGGCTAGCGGGGTCCTACAATGAGCAGTTCTTC. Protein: CASSPRLAGSYNEQFF.

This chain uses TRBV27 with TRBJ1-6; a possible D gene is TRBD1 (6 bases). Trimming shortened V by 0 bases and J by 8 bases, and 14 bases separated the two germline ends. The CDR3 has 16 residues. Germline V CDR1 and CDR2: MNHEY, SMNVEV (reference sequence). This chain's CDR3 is CASSLSIRQAYSPLHF. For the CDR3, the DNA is TGTGCCAGCAGTTTATCGATAAGACAGGCTTATTCACCCCTCCACTTT.

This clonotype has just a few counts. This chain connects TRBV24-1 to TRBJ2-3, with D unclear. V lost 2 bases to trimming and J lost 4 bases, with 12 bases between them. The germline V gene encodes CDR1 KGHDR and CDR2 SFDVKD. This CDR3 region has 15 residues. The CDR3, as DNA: TGTGCCACCAGTGATTACCAGGATACCGCAGATACGCAGTATTTT. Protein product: CATSDYQDTADTQYF.

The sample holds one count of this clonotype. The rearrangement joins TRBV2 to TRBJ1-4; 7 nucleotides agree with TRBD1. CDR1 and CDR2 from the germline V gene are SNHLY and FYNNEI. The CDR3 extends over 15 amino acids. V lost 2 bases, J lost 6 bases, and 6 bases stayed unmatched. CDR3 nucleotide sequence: TGTGCCAGCAGTGAAATCCAGGGGGGGGATGAAAAACTGTTTTTT. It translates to CASSEIQGGDEKLFF. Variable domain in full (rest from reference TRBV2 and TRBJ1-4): EPEVTQTPSHQVTQMGQEVILRCVPISNHLYFYWYRQILGQKVEFLVSFYNNEISEKSEIFDDQFSVERPDGSNFTLKIRSTKLEDSAMYFCASSEIQGGDEKLFFGSGTQLSVL.

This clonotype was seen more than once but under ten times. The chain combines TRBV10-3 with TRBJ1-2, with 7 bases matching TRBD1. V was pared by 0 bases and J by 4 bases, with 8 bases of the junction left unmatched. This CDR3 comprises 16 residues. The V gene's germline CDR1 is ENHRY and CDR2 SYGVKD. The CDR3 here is CAISESLGGGGYGYTF. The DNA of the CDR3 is TGTGCCATCAGTGAGTCGTTAGGGGGCGGCGGCTATGGCTACACCTTC.

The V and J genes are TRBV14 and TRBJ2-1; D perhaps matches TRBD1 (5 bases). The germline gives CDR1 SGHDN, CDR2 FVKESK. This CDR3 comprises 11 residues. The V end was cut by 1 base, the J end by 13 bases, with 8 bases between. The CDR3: CASSQVTEQFF. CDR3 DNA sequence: TGTGCCAGCAGCCAAGTGACAGAACAGTTCTTC.

The DNA of the CDR3 is TGCGCCAGCAGCCTACGACGGGACAGGGTTCGTGATGAGCAGTTCTTC. It translates to CASSLRRDRVRDEQFF. The chain joins TRBV5-1 to TRBJ2-1; the match to TRBD1 covers 9 bases. Losses at the gene ends were 4 bases for V and 8 bases for J; bases not matched to a gene: 13. CDR1 is SGHRS, CDR2 YFSETQ, per germline. This CDR3 has 16 residues.

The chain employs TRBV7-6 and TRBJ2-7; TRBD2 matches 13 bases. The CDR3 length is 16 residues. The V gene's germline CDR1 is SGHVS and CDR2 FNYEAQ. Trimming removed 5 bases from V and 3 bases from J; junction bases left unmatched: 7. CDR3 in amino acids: CASSPRGLAGLYEQYF. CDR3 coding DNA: TGTGCCAGCAGCCCTAGGGGACTAGCGGGACTCTACGAGCAGTACTTC. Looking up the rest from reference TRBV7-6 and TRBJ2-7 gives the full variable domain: GAGVSQSPRYKVTKRGQDVALRCDPISGHVSLYWYRQALGQGPEFLTYFNYEAQQDKSGLPNDRFSAERPEGSISTLTIQRTEQRDSAMYRCASSPRGLAGLYEQYFGPGTRLTVT.

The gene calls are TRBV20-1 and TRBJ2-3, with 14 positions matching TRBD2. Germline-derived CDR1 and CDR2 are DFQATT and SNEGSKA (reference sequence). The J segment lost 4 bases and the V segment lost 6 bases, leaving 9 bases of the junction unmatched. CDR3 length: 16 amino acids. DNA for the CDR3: TGCAGTGCGGTAGGACTAGCGGGGGGTAATGCAGATACGCAGTATTTT. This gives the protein CSAVGLAGGNADTQYF.